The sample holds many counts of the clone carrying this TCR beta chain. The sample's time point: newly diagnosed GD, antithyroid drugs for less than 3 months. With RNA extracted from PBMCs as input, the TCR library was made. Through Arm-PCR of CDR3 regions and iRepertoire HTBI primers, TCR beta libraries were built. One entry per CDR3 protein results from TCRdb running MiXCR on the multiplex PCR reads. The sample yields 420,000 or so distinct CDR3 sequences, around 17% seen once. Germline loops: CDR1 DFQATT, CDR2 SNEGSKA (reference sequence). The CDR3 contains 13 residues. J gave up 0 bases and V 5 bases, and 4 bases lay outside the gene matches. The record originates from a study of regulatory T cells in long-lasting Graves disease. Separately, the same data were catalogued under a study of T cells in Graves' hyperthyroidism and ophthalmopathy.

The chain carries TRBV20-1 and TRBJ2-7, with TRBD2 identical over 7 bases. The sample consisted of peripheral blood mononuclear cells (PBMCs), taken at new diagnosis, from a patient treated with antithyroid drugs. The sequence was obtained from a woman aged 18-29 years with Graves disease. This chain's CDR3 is CSASSGISYEQYF. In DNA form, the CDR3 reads TGCAGTGCTTCAAGCGGGATCTCCTACGAGCAGTACTTC.